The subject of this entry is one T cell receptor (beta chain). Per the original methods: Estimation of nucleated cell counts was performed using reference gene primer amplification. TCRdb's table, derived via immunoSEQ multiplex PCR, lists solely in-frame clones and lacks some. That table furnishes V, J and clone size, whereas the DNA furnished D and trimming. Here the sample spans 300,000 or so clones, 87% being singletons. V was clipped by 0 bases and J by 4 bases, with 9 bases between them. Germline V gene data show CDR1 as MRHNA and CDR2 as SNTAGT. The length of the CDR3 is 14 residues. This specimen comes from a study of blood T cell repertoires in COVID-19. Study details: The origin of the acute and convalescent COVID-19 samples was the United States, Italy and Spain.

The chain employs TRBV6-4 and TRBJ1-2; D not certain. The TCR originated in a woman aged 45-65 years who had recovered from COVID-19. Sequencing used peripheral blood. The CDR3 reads CASSDSRRGYGYTF. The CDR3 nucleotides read TGTGCCAGCAGTGACTCACGACGAGGCTATGGCTACACCTTC.